This is a list of T cell receptor beta chains from one sample in a study of T-cell reconstitution after alpha-beta-depleted transplantation in children. TCRdb independently ran MiXCR on the PCR reads; one entry per CDR3 protein. This table has about 600,000 distinct CDR3 sequences, 10% to 15% appearing once. Specimen: PBMCs, mostly from graft donor cells, collected 360 days after TCRalphabeta/CD19-depleted stem cell transplant. These receptor sequences come from a male patient under 18 who had a stem cell transplant for acute myeloid leukemia, so the T cells may come from the graft donor. Each CDR3 is given with its conserved first and last residue. D genes are given only for firm matches. Not every row has a clone size; where given, it reads once, few, many or a size class.

V gene	D gene	J gene	clone size	CDR3 DNA	CDR3 protein
TRBV25-1	-	TRBJ2-7	few	TGTGCCAGCAGTGAGCGTCTGGATTTCTACGAGCAGTACTTC	CASSERLDFYEQYF
TRBV7-3	-	TRBJ2-1	few	TGTGCCAGCAGCCCTTTCGCTGGTTTAAACAATGAGCAGTTCTTC	CASSPFAGLNNEQFF
TRBV12-3/TRBV12-4	-	TRBJ1-2	few	TGTGCCAGCAGCGTAGTTAGGACCCTTACGGATGGCTACACCTTC	CASSVVRTLTDGYTF
TRBV6-5	-	TRBJ2-1	-	TGTGCCAGCAGTTACAGAGAGGGTCGAAACAATGAGCAGTTCTTC	CASSYREGRNNEQFF
TRBV20-1	TRBD2	TRBJ2-7	few	TGCAGTGCTACCCGGGGACTAGCGGGACGGAACGAGCAGTACTTC	CSATRGLAGRNEQYF
TRBV4-3	TRBD2	TRBJ2-2	-	TGCGCCAGCAGCCTGGGGGGGGACGGGGAGCTGTTTTTT	CASSLGGDGELFF
TRBV7-3	TRBD2	TRBJ2-1	-	TGTGCCAGCAGCTTAGACGGGAGGGGCTACAATGAGCAGTTCTTC	CASSLDGRGYNEQFF
TRBV29-1	-	TRBJ2-7	many	TGCAGCGCCCAGGGGGGTCCGTGGGAGCAGTACTTC	CSAQGGPWEQYF
TRBV4-3	-	TRBJ1-1	few	TGCGCCAGCAGTCCAACACGAGACACTGAAGCTTTCTTT	CASSPTRDTEAFF
TRBV6-2/TRBV6-3	TRBD2	TRBJ2-2	few	TGTGCCAGCAGTTACCCACTGCTAGCGGGAGGCCGCACCGGGGAGCTGTTTTTT	CASSYPLLAGGRTGELFF
TRBV7-6	TRBD2	TRBJ2-3	many	TGTGCCAGCAGCTTAAAGCCTAGCGGGGGGGGAGATACGCAGTATTTT	CASSLKPSGGGDTQYF
TRBV10-3	-	TRBJ2-7	-	TGTGCCATCAGTGAGGTTCTGCGAGGGACCGACGAGCAGTACTTC	CAISEVLRGTDEQYF
TRBV3-1	-	TRBJ2-1	many	TGTGCCAGCAGCCAGGGGAGCTCCTACAATGAGCAGTTCTTC	CASSQGSSYNEQFF
TRBV6-5	TRBD1	TRBJ1-1	-	TGTGCCAGCAGTTACTCGGGTGCAGGGGGGGGAACTGAAGCTTTCTTT	CASSYSGAGGGTEAFF
TRBV6-1	TRBD1	TRBJ2-7	few	TGTGCCAGCAGTCGGCCGGGACAGGCGAACTACGAGCAGTACTTC	CASSRPGQANYEQYF
TRBV28	TRBD1	TRBJ2-7	many	TGTGCCAGCAGTTTAGGGGGACAGGGCTACGAGCAGTACTTC	CASSLGGQGYEQYF
TRBV20-1	-	TRBJ2-3	many	TGCAGTGCTATCTTCGCCACTAGCACAGATACGCAGTATTTT	CSAIFATSTDTQYF
TRBV6-5	TRBD1	TRBJ2-7	-	TGTGCCAGCAGTTACGCGGACAGGGGGTTCGAGCAGTACTTC	CASSYADRGFEQYF
TRBV29-1	-	TRBJ1-1	few	TGCAGCGTTGAAGCGGCACGGAACACTGAAGCTTTCTTT	CSVEAARNTEAFF
TRBV4-3	-	TRBJ2-4	many	TGCGCCAGCAGCCCCAGACAGTTGGGGGTTAACATTCAGTACTTC	CASSPRQLGVNIQYF
TRBV7-3	TRBD2	TRBJ2-5	-	TGTGCCAGCAGCTTAACGAGCGGGGGGTATGGGGAGACCCAGTACTTC	CASSLTSGGYGETQYF
TRBV20-1	-	TRBJ1-6	few	TGCAGTGCTAGAGGCCCCGGACTTTCACCCCTCCACTTT	CSARGPGLSPLHF
TRBV20-1	TRBD2	TRBJ2-5	-	TGCAGTGCTAGAGAAACGGGAGGTGTTGGAGAGACCCAGTACTTC	CSARETGGVGETQYF
TRBV3-1	TRBD2	TRBJ2-3	many	TGTGCCAGCAGCCGACGGACTAGCTTCGCGCAGTATTTT	CASSRRTSFAQYF
TRBV20-1	TRBD1	TRBJ1-6	-	TGCAGTGCTCCCCGGACAGGGACTGTGGCCCTCCACTTT	CSAPRTGTVALHF
TRBV6-2/TRBV6-3	-	TRBJ2-7	many	TGTGCCAGCAGTTACGTATTTGGTTACGAGCAGTACTTC	CASSYVFGYEQYF
TRBV4-3	TRBD2	TRBJ2-3	-	TGCGCCAGCAGCCTTGGACCGGGACTAGCGGGAGCAGATACGCAGTATTTT	CASSLGPGLAGADTQYF
TRBV9	TRBD2	TRBJ2-1	-	TGTGCCAGCAGCGTGAAGACGGGGGGCTACAATGAGCAGTTCTTC	CASSVKTGGYNEQFF
TRBV29-1	-	TRBJ2-2	few	TGCAGCGTTGCCCGACGGCCCCCCACCGGGGAGCTGTTTTTT	CSVARRPPTGELFF
TRBV4-3	TRBD1	TRBJ2-7	-	TGCGCCAGCAGCCAAGTAAGAGACAGGGGCCCAACCTACGAGCAGTACTTC	CASSQVRDRGPTYEQYF
TRBV24-1	-	TRBJ2-1	few	TGTGCCACCAGTGATTTGCCTGGACGAGATCTTGAGCAGTTCTTC	CATSDLPGRDLEQFF
TRBV7-3	TRBD2	TRBJ2-3	-	TGTGCCAGCAGCTTGGGTAGCGGGATGGATACGCAGTATTTT	CASSLGSGMDTQYF